This T cell receptor (beta chain) originates from a study of CD8 T cells in Susac syndrome. TEMRA cells were FACS-enriched, while CD8+ and CD4+ T cells were negatively isolated. CDR1 and CDR2 (germline): MNHNS, SASEGT. The CDR3 contains 13 residues. Trimming stripped 7 bases from V and 0 bases from J, with 10 bases between. Random hexamers primed reverse transcription of roughly 0.5 to 1 ug RNA. The TCR beta CDR3 was amplified by immunoSEQ multiplex PCR across 54 Vbeta, 13 Jbeta. One entry per CDR3 protein results from TCRdb running MiXCR on the immunoSEQ multiplex PCR reads. The repertoire holds under 55,000 distinct CDR3 sequences, 93% seen once, with roughly 0.5% in the top ten.

This sequence originates from a human donor with multiple sclerosis. The V gene is TRBV6-1, the J gene TRBJ2-7; D tentatively fits TRBD1 or TRBD2 (5 bases each). The sequenced sample consisted of CD8+ T cells from PBMCs. The CDR3 DNA is TGTGCCAGCATGGGACGGAACTCCTACGAGCAGTACTTC. Protein sequence: CASMGRNSYEQYF.